A single sample is the source of the 30 T cell receptor beta chains below, sequenced in a study of blood T cells in healthy people across ages. Combining a sample-barcoded 5' primer with a J-beta primer mix, a second PCR ran for roughly 6 to 11 cycles. Using its own MiXCR run on the 5' RACE reads, TCRdb lists one record per CDR3 protein. The repertoire holds about 730,000 distinct CDR3 sequences, with approximately 43% as singletons. The sample taken for sequencing was blood. Every receptor here comes from a woman in her sixties or seventies in good health.

The V call is TRBV5-1, the J call TRBJ1-1; 8 bases are shared with TRBD1. The V segment lost 0 bases and the J segment 12 bases; nucleotides outside the gene matches: 1. CDR3 length: 11 amino acids. The V gene's germline CDR1 is SGHRS and CDR2 YFSETQ. CDR3 in DNA: TGCGCCAGCAGCTTGGGGACAGGGACTTTCTTT. This sequence encodes CASSLGTGTFF.

This clonotype was counted once. The chain couples TRBV28 to TRBJ2-1; TRBD1 aligns across 9 bases. Trimming cost V 3 bases and J 10 bases; bases outside gene matches: 10. Germline V CDR1 and CDR2: MDHEN, SYDVKM. The CDR3 is made up of 15 amino acids. The chain's CDR3 is CASSFSTRTGEEQFF. CDR3 DNA sequence: TGTGCCAGCAGTTTCTCTACGCGGACAGGGGAGGAGCAGTTCTTC.

This clonotype was observed at least ten times. The chain has TRBV7-2 and TRBJ1-1; D may be TRBD1 (5 bases). The germline V gene encodes CDR1 SGHTA and CDR2 FQGNSA. Between the trimmed V and J ends, which lost 3 bases and 6 bases, there was a span of 14 bases. This CDR3 comprises 14 residues. Here the CDR3 reads CASSFAWGVSEAFF. CDR3 DNA: TGTGCCAGCAGCTTCGCCTGGGGGGTTTCTGAAGCTTTCTTT. Looking up the rest from reference TRBV7-2 and TRBJ1-1 gives the full variable domain: GAGVSQSPSNKVTEKGKDVELRCDPISGHTALYWYRQSLGQGLEFLIYFQGNSAPDKSGLPSDRFSAERTGGSVSTLTIQRTQQEDSAVYLCASSFAWGVSEAFFGQGTRLTVV.

The chain couples TRBV20-1 to TRBJ1-5, with TRBD1 identical over 7 bases. Germline assignment: CDR1 DFQATT and CDR2 SNEGSKA (reference sequence). Losses at the gene ends were 5 bases for V and 9 bases for J; bases not matched to a gene: 7. The CDR3 length is 12 residues. CDR3 sequence (DNA): TGCAGTGCTCTGACAGGGAGATGGCCCCAGCATTTT. This translates into CSALTGRWPQHF.

Ten or more counts support this clonotype. This sequence joins TRBV20-1 and TRBJ1-1, with unresolved D. Germline values: CDR1 DFQATT, CDR2 SNEGSKA (reference sequence). The ends were cut back, 0 bases at V and 3 bases at J, with 11 bases in the middle. CDR3 length: 14 amino acids. The CDR3 region is CSARDPERDTEAFF. CDR3 coding DNA: TGCAGTGCTAGAGATCCGGAGAGGGACACTGAAGCTTTCTTT.

CDR3 in DNA: TGTGCCAGCAGCACCGCTAGCCGCGAGCAGTTCTTC. It codes for CASSTASREQFF. The V and J genes are TRBV9 and TRBJ2-1, with a possible D match to TRBD2 (5 bases). The CDR3 consists of 12 residues. Trimming took off 4 bases at V and 10 bases at J, with 12 bases between the two ends. The germline V gene encodes CDR1 SGDLS and CDR2 YYNGEE.

The V gene is TRBV9, the J gene TRBJ1-4; weak D call: TRBD1 (6 bases). Germline assignment: CDR1 SGDLS and CDR2 YYNGEE. V lost 4 bases to trimming and J lost 0 bases, with 13 bases between them. The CDR3 has 16 amino acids. The CDR3 is CASSPRQETTNEKLFF. The CDR3 DNA reads TGTGCCAGCAGCCCCAGACAGGAGACAACTAATGAAAAACTGTTTTTT.

The J gene is TRBJ2-1, the V gene TRBV15; TRBD2 matches at 14 bases. V was pared by 6 bases and J by 7 bases, with 5 bases of the junction left unmatched. This CDR3 region has 15 residues. The germline V gene has CDR1 LNHNV and CDR2 YYDKDF (reference sequence). The CDR3 nucleotides are TGTGCCACCAGGGTGACTAGCGGGGGGGCAAATGAGCAGTTCTTC. It codes for CATRVTSGGANEQFF.

This clonotype came up a few times. V gene TRBV5-1 combines with J gene TRBJ1-1, with a weak D call TRBD1 (5 bases). The CDR3 is 14 residues long. Germline loops: CDR1 SGHRS, CDR2 YFSETQ. Trimming pared 4 bases from V and 4 bases from J, leaving 14 bases between. The CDR3 loop is CASSPVGGGTEAFF. In nucleotides, the CDR3 is TGCGCCAGCAGCCCCGTGGGGGGGGGCACTGAAGCTTTCTTT.

This chain uses TRBV12-3 or TRBV12-4 with TRBJ2-4; TRBD1 agrees at 8 bases. V gave up 2 bases and J gave up 6 bases; unmatched junction bases: 6. This CDR3 has 15 amino acids. Here the CDR3 reads CASSLPGTGRNIQYF. CDR3 in DNA: TGTGCCAGCAGTTTACCCGGGACAGGAAGAAACATTCAGTACTTC.

The table lists this clonotype with a few counts. V and J are TRBV5-1 and TRBJ2-3, with 8 bases matching TRBD2. J gave up 8 bases and V 4 bases, and 6 bases lay outside the gene matches. Germline CDR1 and CDR2: SGHRS and YFSETQ. The CDR3 consists of 13 residues. The CDR3 DNA follows: TGCGCCAGCAGCGTCGGGGGGGCCGGTACGCAGTATTTT. It codes for CASSVGGAGTQYF. The whole variable domain, remainder taken from reference TRBV5-1 and TRBJ2-3, is KAGVTQTPRYLIKTRGQQVTLSCSPISGHRSVSWYQQTPGQGLQFLFEYFSETQRNKGNFPGRFSGRQFSNSRSEMNVSTLELGDSALYLCASSVGGAGTQYFGPGTRLTVL.

To note about this clonotype: A read error may be the cause here, since a much bigger clone is one base away. The J gene is TRBJ2-1, the V gene TRBV28; D possibly corresponds to TRBD2 (5 bases). Germline V lookup: CDR1 MDHEN, CDR2 SYDVKM. The CDR3 runs 12 residues. The CDR3 DNA follows: TGTGTCAGCAGTTTACCGGGGAACATGCAGTTCTTC. Translated: CVSSLPGNMQFF.

About this clonotype itself: Since a much larger clone is just one base distant, this may be a read error. This chain uses TRBV12-3 or TRBV12-4 with TRBJ2-5, with D tentatively TRBD2 (6 bases). CDR3 length equals 14 residues. V was trimmed by 6 bases and J by 5 bases, leaving 16 bases between them. This CDR3 reads CASSFTLATETQYF. CDR3 DNA sequence: TGTGCCAGCAGCTTCACCCTAGCGACGGAGACCCAGTACTTC.

The chain combines TRBV6-5 with TRBJ2-5; 9 positions agree with TRBD1. The last part of the DNA fits TRBJ2-7 better; the J call may be wrong. From germline, CDR1 is MNHEY and CDR2 SVGAGI. The CDR3 is made up of 16 amino acids. CDR3 coding DNA: TGTGCCAGCAAGCTAACCTTTGAAGACAGGGGGTACGAGCAGTACTTC. Protein product: CASKLTFEDRGYEQYF.

In the case of this clonotype: A read error may be the cause here, since a much bigger clone is one base away. The V gene is TRBV7-3, the J gene TRBJ2-1, with 7 bases lining up with TRBD2. The J call is doubtful: the DNA matches TRBJ2-7 better. The germline V gene encodes CDR1 SGHTA and CDR2 FQGTGA. The CDR3 spans 15 residues. The CDR3 DNA reads as TGTGCCAGCAGCCCTACTAGCGCGTCCTACAATGAGCAGTACTTC. Protein: CASSPTSASYNEQYF.

The V and J genes are TRBV29-1 and TRBJ2-3; D perhaps matches TRBD1 (7 bases). The V end lost 2 bases, the J end lost 3 bases, and 21 bases lay between the germline ends. The CDR3 spans 17 residues. Germline CDR1 and CDR2: SQVTM and ANQGSEA. CDR3 loop: CSVEYGGPRGRTDTQYF. The DNA for the CDR3 is TGCAGCGTTGAATATGGGGGACCCAGGGGGAGGACAGATACGCAGTATTTT.

The table lists this clonotype with a count of one. The chain is built from TRBV5-5 and TRBJ2-1, with 7 bases fitting TRBD1. The trim removed 4 bases at V and 10 bases at J, leaving 11 bases unmatched. Germline CDR1 is SGHKS and CDR2 is YYEKEE (reference sequence). The CDR3 runs to 14 residues. The chain's CDR3 is CASSPGTESYEQFF. For the CDR3, the DNA is TGTGCCAGCAGCCCAGGGACAGAGTCCTACGAGCAGTTCTTC.

This clonotype was counted once. The V call is TRBV29-1, the J call TRBJ2-1; D might be TRBD2 (6 bases). Trimming cost V 2 bases and J 1 base, with 12 bases left between them. Germline values: CDR1 SQVTM, CDR2 ANQGSEA. This CDR3 contains 15 residues. Here the CDR3 DNA reads TGCAGCGTTGAACTCCCGGGGGTTTCCTACAATGAGCAGTTCTTC. It is translated as CSVELPGVSYNEQFF.

The chain couples TRBV15 to TRBJ1-6; no reliable D call. CDR1 is LNHNV, CDR2 YYDKDF, per germline (reference sequence). The germline V and J ends were trimmed by 9 bases and 14 bases, with 20 bases remaining between them. CDR3 length: 13 residues. The CDR3 sequence is CATSPSVTDALHF. CDR3 nucleotides: TGTGCCACGAGTCCCTCAGTGACGGACGCCCTCCACTTT.

The rearrangement links TRBV7-2 to TRBJ2-5, with D maybe TRBD2 (5 bases). The ends were cut back, 5 bases at V and 4 bases at J, with 14 bases in the middle. From germline, CDR1 is SGHTA and CDR2 FQGNSA. This CDR3 has 14 residues. The CDR3 is CASSRAGVTETQYF. The CDR3 region has the DNA TGTGCCAGCAGCCGAGCCGGGGTGACAGAGACCCAGTACTTC.

The table lists this clonotype with a few counts. This sequence joins TRBV10-3 and TRBJ2-3; D might be TRBD2 (7 bases). The V and J ends lost 7 bases and 5 bases respectively, with 19 bases between them. CDR3 length: 15 amino acids. CDR1 is ENHRY, CDR2 SYGVKD, per germline. The CDR3 nucleotides read TGTGCCATCACCGAGGGGGAGGGAGGATTAGATACGCAGTATTTT. It yields the protein CAITEGEGGLDTQYF.

The CDR3 loop reads CSATGQGLSQPQHF. DNA for the CDR3: TGCAGTGCCACGGGACAGGGCTTAAGTCAGCCCCAGCATTTT. V gene TRBV20-1 combines with J gene TRBJ1-5; 9 bases map to TRBD1. Per germline, CDR1 DFQATT and CDR2 SNEGSKA (reference sequence). This CDR3 is 14 amino acids long. J was trimmed by 6 bases and V by 6 bases; bases with no gene match: 9.

This clonotype has more than one count but fewer than ten. The chain joins TRBV7-2 to TRBJ2-7, with D unclear. Germline CDR1 reads SGHTA; CDR2 reads FQGNSA. The CDR3 totals 15 residues. V was trimmed by 1 base and J by 2 bases, leaving 12 bases between them. Here the CDR3 reads CASSLGSLGAYEQYF. The CDR3 DNA sequence: TGTGCCAGCAGCTTAGGATCACTTGGGGCCTACGAGCAGTACTTC.

The rearrangement joins TRBV6-6 to TRBJ2-1, with 11 bases that match TRBD2. The germline V gene encodes CDR1 MNHNY and CDR2 SVGAGI (reference sequence). The length of the CDR3 is 16 residues. Trimming removed 7 bases from V and 1 base from J; junction bases left unmatched: 6. The CDR3 spells CASKKGLAASYNEQFF. CDR3 sequence (DNA): TGTGCCAGCAAGAAGGGACTAGCGGCTTCCTACAATGAGCAGTTCTTC.

About this clonotype itself: One end of the junction fails to match germline, which may point to a read error. The chain carries TRBV4-2 and TRBJ1-4, with 7 bases aligning to TRBD1. Germline CDR1 and CDR2: LGHNA and YNFKEQ. The CDR3 sequence is 16 residues long. CDR3 sequence: CASSQGEGATNKKLFF. CDR3 sequence (DNA): TGTGCCAGCAGCCAAGGGGAGGGGGCAACTAATAAAAAACTGTTTTTT.

This clonotype has a handful of counts. The gene calls are TRBV20-1 and TRBJ2-7; 12 nucleotides line up with TRBD2. The germline V gene has CDR1 DFQATT and CDR2 SNEGSKA (reference sequence). V lost 8 bases and J lost 4; bases outside the gene matches: 3. The CDR3 contains 12 residues. This CDR3 is CSSTSGRYEQYF. The CDR3 DNA is TGCAGTTCGACTAGCGGGAGATACGAGCAGTACTTC.

This clonotype was detected only a few times. The rearrangement uses TRBV13 and TRBJ1-1; D is unresolved. V was pared by 1 base and J by 0 bases, with 9 bases between. The CDR3 is made up of 15 amino acids. The germline gives CDR1 PRHDT, CDR2 FYEKMQ (reference sequence). In DNA form, the CDR3 reads TGTGCCAGCAGCTTAGAGACCGGGGTGAACACTGAAGCTTTCTTT. Translation gives CASSLETGVNTEAFF.

This clonotype has a handful of counts. The chain carries TRBV4-3 and TRBJ2-5, with D tentatively TRBD2 (6 bases). CDR3 length: 15 residues. V was trimmed by 4 bases and J by 2 bases, leaving 14 bases between them. CDR1 is LGHNA, CDR2 YSLEER, per germline. CDR3 sequence (DNA): TGCGCCAGCAGCCCGAGAGGGACTTCTCAAGAGACCCAGTACTTC. Amino acid sequence: CASSPRGTSQETQYF.

The gene calls are TRBV20-1 and TRBJ2-1, with no clear D. Germline values: CDR1 DFQATT, CDR2 SNEGSKA (reference sequence). The germline V and J ends were trimmed by 5 bases and 4 bases, with 9 bases remaining between them. The CDR3 is made up of 12 amino acids. The CDR3 reads CSASVAYNEQFF. DNA for the CDR3: TGCAGTGCTTCGGTTGCTTACAATGAGCAGTTCTTC.

In DNA, the CDR3 is TGCAGTGCTAGGAGTAGCGGGGGGGCCGGGCAGTACTTC. This encodes CSARSSGGAGQYF. V and J are TRBV20-1 and TRBJ2-7, with 11 bases fitting TRBD2. The J segment lost 9 bases and the V segment lost 3 bases, leaving 7 bases of the junction unmatched. Looked up from germline, CDR1 is DFQATT and CDR2 is SNEGSKA (reference sequence). The length of the CDR3 is 13 residues.